Below, one T cell receptor beta chain is given with its context. Its target is not known. With a much larger clone just one base away, this may be a read error. This specimen belongs to a study of T-cell reconstitution after alpha-beta-depleted transplantation in children. Study observations and caveats: In patients about two months after transplant, alpha-beta T cells reportedly arose from several hundred expanded graft clones. When one year had passed after transplant, most T-cell counts and diversity came from newly produced T cells. Several patients had high TCRbeta diversity at day 60; it came from surviving recipient T cells and thymic progenitors.

Preparation of the TCRbeta library used unique molecular identifiers. Each CDR3 protein is one row after TCRdb ran MiXCR on the PCR reads. This table holds a few hundred thousand distinct CDR3 sequences, under 14% found once. There are 14 residues in the CDR3. Germline CDR1 SGHTA, CDR2 FQGNSA. Sample: peripheral blood, taken 180 days after TCRalphabeta/CD19-depleted stem cell transplant. The TCR was taken from a male patient under 10 years old who had a stem cell transplant for chronic granulomatous disease, so the T cells may come from the graft donor. The gene calls are TRBV7-2 and TRBJ2-4; D ambiguous. In DNA form, the CDR3 reads TGTGCCAGCAGCTTGTGGGGATTTGGAAACACTCAGTACTTC. Amino acid sequence: CASSLWGFGNTQYF.